The sequence of this TCR beta chain was determined in a study of regulatory T cells in long-lasting Graves disease. This clonotype was observed many times. Its antigen is currently unknown. This CDR3 is built from 15 residues. V lost 9 bases and J lost 0, with 17 bases in between. Germline V lookup: CDR1 MDHEN, CDR2 SYDVKM. Arm-PCR of CDR3 regions and iRepertoire HTBI primers were used to build TCR beta libraries. Via MiXCR, TCRdb re-called the multiplex PCR reads, giving one row per CDR3 protein. The sample yields about 460,000 distinct CDR3 sequences, around 13% seen once. Study-level findings and limits: Persistent disease favored TRBV28, TRBJ1-2 and TRBJ2-5.

Time point: newly diagnosed GD, antithyroid drugs for less than 3 months. Scientists built the TCR library using RNA that was extracted from PBMCs. The data were also submitted as part of a second study, on T cells in Graves' hyperthyroidism and ophthalmopathy. That source adds: Clinical symptoms, serum thyroxine, TRAb, thyroid ultrasound and orbital computed tomography informed diagnoses. A first-round RT-PCR of the TCR CDR3 used the HTBI primer set.

Sequenced material: peripheral blood mononuclear cells (PBMCs), taken at new diagnosis, from a patient treated with antithyroid drugs. The TCR was taken from a woman aged 45 to 65 with Graves disease. The chain is built from TRBV28 and TRBJ1-2; D may be TRBD1 (5 bases). DNA for the CDR3: TGTGCCAGTCAACTTCAGGGACCGACTAACTATGGCTACACCTTC. Amino acid sequence: CASQLQGPTNYGYTF.